This T cell receptor beta chain was sequenced for a study of T cell changes during pregnancy in multiple sclerosis. Germline CDR1 is MRHNA and CDR2 is SNTAGT. Trimming cost V 2 bases and J 5 bases, with 14 bases left between them. The CDR3 is 15 amino acids. TCRdb keeps only in-frame clones here, not all; method: immunoSEQ multiplex PCR. The profile covers tens of thousands of clones, with about 94% appearing a single time and roughly 0.4% taken by the ten largest. Sample: CD4+ T cells from peripheral blood mononuclear cells, taken in the second trimester of pregnancy. The chain is built from TRBV6-4 and TRBJ2-3, with no clear D. The TCR comes from a female donor with multiple sclerosis, enrolled in a pregnancy study. The CDR3: CASSDTHHSVDTQYF. The CDR3 DNA reads TGTGCCAGCAGTGACACGCATCACTCTGTAGATACGCAGTATTTT.